This T cell receptor beta chain was identified during a study of Tregs in tolerant kidney transplant recipients. The overall study: Recipients received nonmyeloablative bone marrow transplants from related graft donors, with transient mixed chimerism. Study-wide results and limits: Few patients were studied, so findings need validation in larger groups.

In regard to this clone: Its antigen is still unknown.

TCRdb's copy holds only in-frame clones and misses some; the assay was immunoSEQ multiplex PCR. The sample includes 55,000 to 80,000 clones, around 98% of them seen just once. V dropped 1 base and J dropped 8; count of bases not matched to a gene: 7. This CDR3 has 16 amino acids. Germline CDR1 SSHAT, CDR2 FNYEAQ (reference sequence). Unstimulated Tregs (CD4+CD25+CD127-) and CD4+CD25- non-Tregs were sorted from PBMCs. This chain links TRBV7-7 with TRBJ1-5; 11 bases match TRBD1. This TCR came from a human donor who received a combined kidney and bone marrow transplant. The source was Tregs from blood, collected before the transplant. This chain's CDR3 is CASSLGKDRGLKPQHF. In DNA form, the CDR3 reads TGTGCCAGCAGCTTAGGTAAGGACAGGGGGCTCAAGCCCCAGCATTTT.